These 14 T cell receptor beta chains were all obtained from the same sample, sequenced in a study of cytomegalovirus exposure and HLA in healthy donors. PCR used 60 Vbeta primers and 13 Jbeta primers. Generated by immunoSEQ multiplex PCR, the TCRdb table keeps only in-frame clones and is missing some. The data show about 120,000 clones, 77% seen once. Specimen: PBMCs. The source is a man aged 18 to 35 in good health and CMV-seropositive.

The genes are TRBV6-6 and TRBJ1-1; tentatively, D is TRBD1 (6 bases). The CDR3 spans 12 residues. Trimming left V 4 bases short and J 6 bases short, with 9 bases between. In germline, CDR1 is MNHNY, CDR2 SVGAGI (reference sequence). CDR3 nucleotides: TGTGCCAGCAGTTTAGGGGGATCTGAAGCTTTCTTT. It is translated as CASSLGGSEAFF.

J is TRBJ2-3 and V is TRBV5-1; D call uncertain. This CDR3 has 16 amino acids. V lost 1 base to trimming and J lost 0 bases, with 12 bases between them. Germline V gene data show CDR1 as SGHRS and CDR2 as YFSETQ. CDR3 sequence reads: CASSLFVATSTDTQYF. The DNA for the CDR3 is TGCGCCAGCAGCTTGTTCGTTGCGACTAGCACAGATACGCAGTATTTT.

This sequence joins TRBV28 and TRBJ2-2, with 7 nucleotides matching TRBD1. This CDR3 has 16 residues. J gave up 1 base and V 5 bases, and 7 bases lay outside the gene matches. CDR1 is MDHEN and CDR2 is SYDVKM in the germline V gene. In nucleotides, the CDR3 is TGTGCCAGCAGTGGGACAGCCCGTCTGAACACCGGGGAGCTGTTTTTT. Protein: CASSGTARLNTGELFF. The full variable domain, its missing parts supplied by reference TRBV28 and TRBJ2-2, is DVKVTQSSRYLVKRTGEKVFLECVQDMDHENMFWYRQDPGLGLRLIYFSYDVKMKEKGDIPEGYSVSREKKERFSLILESASTNQTSMYLCASSGTARLNTGELFFGEGSRLTVL.

The chain couples TRBV30 to TRBJ1-5; no definite D call. Germline loops: CDR1 GTSNPN, CDR2 SVGIG (reference sequence). This CDR3 contains 14 residues. Trimming took 6 bases from V and 2 from J, leaving 14 bases between them. CDR3 nucleotide sequence: TGTGCCTGTAATGAGGGTTGGGGCAATCAGCCCCAGCATTTT. Amino acids: CACNEGWGNQPQHF.

V and J are TRBV10-1 and TRBJ2-1; 12 bases align to TRBD2. The CDR3 runs to 18 residues. The junction had 15 bases not matched to a gene; V was cut back by 4 bases and J by 8 bases. The germline V gene has CDR1 WNHNN and CDR2 SYGVQD (reference sequence). In DNA, the CDR3 is TGCGCCAGCAGTGTTGGGACTAGCGGGCCTGAGAGAGGCCATGAGCAGTTCTTC. Translation gives CASSVGTSGPERGHEQFF.

V gene TRBV28 combines with J gene TRBJ2-1; a possible D gene is TRBD1 (6 bases). This CDR3 spans 16 amino acids. V was pared by 6 bases and J by 0 bases, with 15 bases between. The germline V gene has CDR1 MDHEN and CDR2 SYDVKM. The CDR3 DNA sequence: TGTGCCAGCAGGGGACAAACTGATAGCTCCTACAATGAGCAGTTCTTC. Protein: CASRGQTDSSYNEQFF.

The CDR3 sequence: CASSTGLAGSMFF. CDR3 coding DNA: TGTGCCAGCAGTACGGGACTAGCGGGAAGTATGTTCTTC. This chain connects TRBV6-5 to TRBJ2-1; 13 nucleotides align to TRBD2. The CDR3 runs to 13 residues. CDR1 MNHEY and CDR2 SVGAGI come from the germline V gene. Losses at the gene ends were 5 bases for V and 15 bases for J; bases not matched to a gene: 7.

This clone was seen a single time. The CDR3 nucleotides are TGTGCCAGCAGCCGTGACCGGGGAAACGGGGTTGGAGCTTTCTTT. Protein product: CASSRDRGNGVGAFF. The chain has TRBV5-4 and TRBJ1-1, with D uncertain. Germline CDR1 and CDR2: SGHNT and YYREEE (reference sequence). The CDR3 sequence is 15 residues long. V lost 4 bases, J lost 10 bases, and 23 bases lay in between.

Only a few counts were recorded for this clone. The chain couples TRBV27 to TRBJ2-3; 7 bases line up with TRBD2. The germline V gene encodes CDR1 MNHEY and CDR2 SMNVEV (reference sequence). The V and J ends lost 2 bases and 0 bases, in that order; junction bases with no gene match: 11. The CDR3 length is 18 residues. CDR3 loop: CASSLRSSGSRSTDTQYF. The CDR3 DNA is TGTGCCAGCAGTTTACGGTCTAGCGGCAGTCGTAGCACAGATACGCAGTATTTT.

The gene calls are TRBV30 and TRBJ2-3; 11 nucleotides match TRBD2. This CDR3 is 16 amino acids long. J gave up 0 bases and V 3 bases, and 5 bases lay outside the gene matches. Looked up from germline, CDR1 is GTSNPN and CDR2 is SVGIG (reference sequence). CDR3 sequence reads: CAWSLGTSGSTDTQYF. CDR3 in DNA: TGTGCCTGGAGCCTGGGGACTAGCGGTAGCACAGATACGCAGTATTTT.

The genes are TRBV9 and TRBJ2-2; 9 nucleotides line up with TRBD2. V shed 3 bases and J 4 bases; nucleotides not matched to a gene: 10. The germline V gene has CDR1 SGDLS and CDR2 YYNGEE. The length of the CDR3 is 17 residues. DNA for the CDR3: TGTGCCAGCAGCGATTATAAGCGGGAGGTAGTCACCGGGGAGCTGTTTTTT. It translates to CASSDYKREVVTGELFF.

The chain employs TRBV19 and TRBJ2-6, with D hard to call. Germline CDR1 reads LNHDA; CDR2 reads SQIVND (reference sequence). V lost 3 bases and J 0 bases, leaving 12 bases between the germline ends. There are 17 residues in the CDR3. The chain's CDR3 is CASSIVGDLSGANVLTF. The CDR3, as DNA: TGTGCCAGTAGTATTGTTGGAGACCTCTCTGGGGCCAACGTCCTGACTTTC. Together with reference TRBV19 and TRBJ2-6, the CDR3 gives the full variable domain: DGGITQSPKYLFRKEGQNVTLSCEQNLNHDAMYWYRQDPGQGLRLIYYSQIVNDFQKGDIAEGYSVSREKKESFPLTVTSAQKNPTAFYLCASSIVGDLSGANVLTFGAGSRLTVL.

V usage is TRBV6-5 and J usage is TRBJ1-2; 9 bases fit TRBD1. Germline V gene data show CDR1 as MNHEY and CDR2 as SVGAGI. With 6 bases clipped from V and 8 bases from J, the junction kept 13 bases outside the gene matches. The CDR3 spans 15 residues. The CDR3 sequence is CASRDTLQGAWGYTF. Written as DNA, the CDR3 is TGTGCCAGCAGAGATACGTTACAGGGGGCCTGGGGCTACACCTTC.

The chain is built from TRBV27 and TRBJ2-3; D ambiguous. V lost 5 bases and J 3 bases, leaving 15 bases between the germline ends. Germline assignment: CDR1 MNHEY and CDR2 SMNVEV (reference sequence). The CDR3 has 15 residues. The CDR3 DNA reads as TGTGCCAGCAGTCCAACCCGCCTCACAACAGATACGCAGTATTTT. This gives the protein CASSPTRLTTDTQYF.